This is a list of T cell receptor beta chains from one sample in a study of blood T cell repertoires in COVID-19. The assay was immunoSEQ multiplex PCR, and TCRdb's table has in-frame clones only and misses some. The sample contains roughly 100,000 clones, roughly 85% of which appear only once. Sample: peripheral blood. Every receptor here comes from a man in his fifties or sixties with active COVID-19. The CDR3 runs from the conserved cysteine through the conserved F or W. D genes are given only for firm matches. A clone size is listed for some rows: how often the clone was seen (once, few, many), or a class if it is expanded.

>.|TRBV6-1|TRBJ2-3|.
TGTGCCAGCAGTGAAATCAGAACAGATACGCAGTATTTT
CASSEIRTDTQYF
>.|TRBV10-3|TRBJ2-2|.
TGTGCCATCTTAAGCCCTGGACACAACACCGGGGAGCTGTTTTTT
CAILSPGHNTGELFF
>.|TRBV30|TRBJ1-2|.
TGTGCCTGGAGTCTAGGGGGAACTAATAACTATGGCTACACCTTC
CAWSLGGTNNYGYTF
>.|TRBV6-2/TRBV6-3|TRBJ2-7|.
TGTGCCAGCAGTTACTTTGGAGGGGCCACCTACGAGCAGTACTTC
CASSYFGGATYEQYF
>.|TRBV5-6|TRBJ2-6|.
TGTGCCAGCATCGACATCTCTGGGGCCAACGTCCTGACTTTC
CASIDISGANVLTF
>once|TRBV14|TRBJ2-2|.
TGTGCCAGCAGTGCAGGGCTTACCGGGGAGCTGTTTTTT
CASSAGLTGELFF
>.|TRBV18|TRBJ2-7|TRBD1
TGTGCCAGCTCACCACAGGGGGCAGTTTTTTACGAGCAGTACTTC
CASSPQGAVFYEQYF
>once|TRBV5-4|TRBJ2-7|TRBD1
TGTGCCAGCAGCTTGGAGCAGGGGGCATACGAGCAGTACTTC
CASSLEQGAYEQYF
>.|TRBV18|TRBJ1-5|TRBD1
TGTGCCAGCTCACCACCCCAGGGGGTCAGGGATCAGCCCCAGCATTTT
CASSPPQGVRDQPQHF
>.|TRBV3-1/TRBV3-2|TRBJ1-2|.
TGTGCCAGCAGCCAAGTCGGGAACTATGGCTACACCTTC
CASSQVGNYGYTF
>.|TRBV30|TRBJ2-7|TRBD1
TGTGCCTGGAGTACGGGACAGCGAAGGATCAACGAGCAGTACTTC
CAWSTGQRRINEQYF
>.|TRBV5-1|TRBJ2-4|TRBD2
TGCGCCAGCAGCTTGGATAGACTAGCGGGCTTAAAAAACATTCAGTACTTC
CASSLDRLAGLKNIQYF
>.|TRBV2|TRBJ1-4|.
TGTGCCAGCAGTGAAGCGGAAAGTTTGGCGGGTGAAAAACTGTTTTTT
CASSEAESLAGEKLFF
>few|TRBV5-8|TRBJ1-2|.
TGTGCCAGCAGCTTAAGTCGGAACTATGGCTACACCTTC
CASSLSRNYGYTF
>.|TRBV2|TRBJ2-7|TRBD1
TGTGCCAGCAGGGATACCGGGACAGGCTCCTACGAGCAGTACTTC
CASRDTGTGSYEQYF
>.|TRBV11-3|TRBJ2-3|TRBD2
TGTGCCAGCAGCCGGGGGGTTCTAGATACGCAGTATTTT
CASSRGVLDTQYF
>.|TRBV3-1/TRBV3-2|TRBJ2-7|TRBD2
TGTGCCAGCAGCCAAGCCAGCGGGGGTTCCGAGCAGTACTTC
CASSQASGGSEQYF
>.|TRBV7-2|TRBJ2-5|.
TGTGCCAGCAGCTTTAAAGAGACCCAGTACTTC
CASSFKETQYF
>once|TRBV6-2/TRBV6-3|TRBJ1-1|.
TGTGCCAGCAGTTACCCCCTTCAGGGGAATTTTGAAGCTTTCTTT
CASSYPLQGNFEAFF
>.|TRBV2|TRBJ1-1|TRBD1
TGTGCCAGCGGACAGGGGACTGAAGCTTTCTTT
CASGQGTEAFF